What follows are 26 T cell receptor beta chains derived from one specimen sequenced in a study of blood T cells in healthy people across ages. Combining a sample-barcoded 5' primer with a J-beta primer mix, a second PCR ran for about 7 to 11 cycles. TCRdb reanalysed the 5' RACE reads using MiXCR and keeps one entry per CDR3 protein. The data show some 1.4 million distinct CDR3 sequences, 35% to 45% seen once. Sequencing was done on a sample of blood. All receptors derive from a woman younger than 35 in good health.

This clonotype came up a few times. V is TRBV7-2 and J is TRBJ2-7, with a weak D call TRBD1 (6 bases). Deletions cut 5 bases from V and 4 bases from J, with 21 bases between. This CDR3 region has 16 residues. Germline loops: CDR1 SGHTA, CDR2 FQGNSA. Here the CDR3 DNA reads TGTGCCAGCAGCCTTAGGACGGGGCAGGGGATATACGAGCAGTACTTC. Translating gives CASSLRTGQGIYEQYF.

This clonotype was seen a handful of times. This chain joins TRBV2 and TRBJ2-5; D tentatively reads TRBD1 or TRBD2 (5 bases each). The V and J ends lost 8 bases and 2 bases respectively, with 15 bases between them. Germline loops: CDR1 SNHLY, CDR2 FYNNEI. This CDR3 spans 14 amino acids. CDR3 sequence reads: CASGDGNLQETQYF. The DNA for the CDR3 is TGTGCCAGCGGGGACGGAAATTTACAAGAGACCCAGTACTTC.

This clonotype was found a few times. The chain recombines TRBV28 with TRBJ2-3; D not certain. Trimming took 10 bases from V and 1 from J, leaving 21 bases between them. Germline V lookup: CDR1 MDHEN, CDR2 SYDVKM. This CDR3 comprises 16 residues. The CDR3 nucleotides read TGTGCCACCTCACAGTTAAACACTTTACGCACAGATACGCAGTATTTT. Amino acid sequence: CATSQLNTLRTDTQYF.

This clonotype turned up a few times. The chain joins TRBV5-1 to TRBJ1-2; 11 bases agree with TRBD1. The CDR3 contains 15 residues. Germline V gives CDR1 SGHRS, CDR2 YFSETQ. The trim removed 0 bases at V and 7 bases at J, leaving 5 bases unmatched. The CDR3 DNA reads TGCGCCAGCAGCTTGGTGGCGGGGACAGGGGGTGGCTACACCTTC. Encoded protein: CASSLVAGTGGGYTF.

This chain connects TRBV6-5 to TRBJ1-1; D gene ambiguous. The CDR3 runs to 11 residues. V was trimmed by 8 bases and J by 1 base, leaving 5 bases between them. Germline V CDR1 and CDR2: MNHEY, SVGAGI. The CDR3 here is CASLENTEAFF. The CDR3 nucleotides read TGTGCCAGCCTGGAGAACACTGAAGCTTTCTTT.

The chain uses TRBV6-5 and TRBJ1-2; D gene uncertain. This CDR3 comprises 14 residues. The germline V and J ends were trimmed by 6 bases and 8 bases, with 19 bases remaining between them. Germline V gives CDR1 MNHEY, CDR2 SVGAGI. CDR3 sequence (DNA): TGTGCCAGCAGGACCGTGGCGATTCCGGGGGGCTACACCTTC. Protein: CASRTVAIPGGYTF.

The sample holds a few counts of this clonotype. This chain joins TRBV28 and TRBJ2-7; 13 nucleotides match TRBD2. Losses at the gene ends were 8 bases for V and 0 bases for J; bases not matched to a gene: 4. The V gene's germline CDR1 is MDHEN and CDR2 SYDVKM. CDR3 length: 15 residues. The CDR3 DNA sequence: TGTGCCAGCGGGACTAGCGGGGACAGCTCCTACGAGCAGTACTTC. Its protein product is CASGTSGDSSYEQYF. Full variable domain (outside the CDR3, taken from reference TRBV28 and TRBJ2-7): DVKVTQSSRYLVKRTGEKVFLECVQDMDHENMFWYRQDPGLGLRLIYFSYDVKMKEKGDIPEGYSVSREKKERFSLILESASTNQTSMYLCASGTSGDSSYEQYFGPGTRLTVT.

The chain is built from TRBV27 and TRBJ2-3; the D call may be TRBD1 or TRBD2 (5 bases each). With 6 bases removed from V and 8 bases from J, the gap between germline ends came to 18 bases. Germline CDR1 and CDR2: MNHEY and SMNVEV (reference sequence). The CDR3 extends over 14 amino acids. CDR3 nucleotides: TGTGCCAGCAGCCCCCGGGGCTCCGTGGTTACGCAGTATTTT. Protein product: CASSPRGSVVTQYF.

This clonotype was counted a few times. One end of the junction does not line up with germline, which may come from a read error. The CDR3 DNA is TGTGCCACCAGTGAGTCGGGCACTACCTACGAGCAGTACTTC. It encodes CATSESGTTYEQYF. The V gene is TRBV10-3, the J gene TRBJ2-7; D call uncertain. Germline CDR1 reads ENHRY; CDR2 reads SYGVKD. The CDR3 sequence is 14 residues long.

As to this clonotype: A junction boundary mismatches the germline segment, possibly from a read error. The chain recombines TRBV10-2 with TRBJ2-1, with D possibly matching TRBD2 (6 bases). This CDR3 is built from 15 residues. The germline V gene encodes CDR1 WSHSY and CDR2 SAAADI. The CDR3 spells CASSDPMTRFNEQLF. In nucleotides, the CDR3 is TGCGCCAGCAGTGACCCGATGACTAGATTCAATGAGCAGCTCTTC.

For this clonotype: This may stem from a read error, because a much larger clone lies one nucleotide away. The genes are TRBV7-8 and TRBJ1-1; 9 bases fit TRBD1. The length of the CDR3 is 13 residues. Germline CDR1 SGHVS, CDR2 FQNEAQ. V gave up 5 bases and J gave up 6 bases; unmatched junction bases: 4. CDR3 sequence reads: CASSQTGGPEAFF. The CDR3 nucleotides read TGTGCCAGCAGCCAAACAGGGGGCCCTGAAGCTTTCTTT.

The CDR3, as DNA: TGCGCCAGCAGCCACCTCGGACTAGCGGAGCCCTACGAGCAGTACTTC. It is translated as CASSHLGLAEPYEQYF. J is TRBJ2-7 and V is TRBV4-1; TRBD2 agrees at 10 bases. V shed 3 bases, J shed 2 bases, and the junction held 7 bases outside the gene matches. The germline V gene encodes CDR1 MGHRA and CDR2 YSYEKL. The CDR3 sequence is 16 residues long.

Concerning this clonotype: This could be a read error, since a much larger clone is one nucleotide away. The chain joins TRBV7-6 to TRBJ1-6; D is ambiguous. V gave up 1 base and J gave up 3 bases, with 4 bases separating them. Germline V gene sequence: CDR1 SGHVS, CDR2 FNYEAQ. CDR3 length: 14 amino acids. CDR3 loop: CASSLDNYNSPLHF. The CDR3 region has the DNA TGTGCCAGCAGCTTAGACAACTATAATTCACCCCTCCACTTT.

This clonotype turned up a few times. The chain uses TRBV7-9 and TRBJ2-1; D is uncertain. This CDR3 has 11 amino acids. Germline values: CDR1 SEHNR, CDR2 FQNEAQ (reference sequence). Trimming left V 7 bases short and J 11 bases short, with 12 bases between. In DNA, the CDR3 is TGTGCCAGCACCTCTGGAGCACAGCAGTTCTTC. Translating it yields CASTSGAQQFF.

J is TRBJ2-1 and V is TRBV5-1; 9 bases match TRBD2. The J call may not be correct, given that the DNA end is closer to TRBJ2-7. CDR3 length: 16 amino acids. Per the germline V gene, CDR1 is SGHRS and CDR2 is YFSETQ. CDR3 DNA: TGCGCCAGCAGCTGGAGCGGGGGGAGCTCCTACAATGAGCAGTACTTC. Protein sequence: CASSWSGGSSYNEQYF.

V gene TRBV28 combines with J gene TRBJ1-1, with a tentative D call TRBD1 (6 bases). V lost 2 bases and J lost 1, with 14 bases in between. The CDR3 has 16 residues. Germline CDR1 MDHEN, CDR2 SYDVKM. For the CDR3, the DNA is TGTGCCAGCAGTTTAGGTCGGGGGGGCGGGAACACTGAAGCTTTCTTT. This translates into CASSLGRGGGNTEAFF.

The V call is TRBV27, the J call TRBJ2-1; D unclear. This CDR3 comprises 12 residues. Germline CDR1 and CDR2: MNHEY and SMNVEV (reference sequence). V was clipped by 6 bases and J by 6 bases, with 9 bases between them. In DNA form, the CDR3 reads TGTGCCAGCAGGGACGGATCCAATGAGCAGTTCTTC. Amino acids: CASRDGSNEQFF.

The genes are TRBV5-5 and TRBJ2-3, with 13 bases identical to TRBD2. This CDR3 is 17 amino acids long. Germline V gene lookup returns CDR1 SGHKS and CDR2 YYEKEE (reference sequence). V lost 2 bases to trimming and J lost 4 bases; unmatched junction nucleotides: 7. CDR3 DNA: TGTGCCAGCAGCTTTGGGGAACTAGCGGGAGGGCCAGATACGCAGTATTTT. This encodes CASSFGELAGGPDTQYF.

J is TRBJ1-2 and V is TRBV28; D unclear. V lost 4 bases and J lost 1, with 4 bases in between. This CDR3 has 12 residues. Germline CDR1 and CDR2: MDHEN and SYDVKM. In DNA, the CDR3 is TGTGCCAGCAGTTCTAATAACTATGGCTACACCTTC. This codes for CASSSNNYGYTF.

The table lists this clonotype with many counts. V usage is TRBV20-1 and J usage is TRBJ2-7; no clear D. Germline lookup yields CDR1 DFQATT and CDR2 SNEGSKA (reference sequence). V lost 5 bases to trimming and J lost 6 bases, with 17 bases between them. The CDR3 spans 13 residues. CDR3 bases: TGCAGTGCTCCTAACGAGCGAGGTTCCGAGCAGTACTTC. This encodes CSAPNERGSEQYF.

This clonotype was seen a few times. This chain links TRBV5-1 with TRBJ1-5; a weak D match, TRBD1 (5 bases). The CDR3 covers 15 residues. V was cut by 4 bases and J by 4 bases, with 15 bases left in between. Germline V lookup: CDR1 SGHRS, CDR2 YFSETQ. This CDR3 is CASSLGTIGNQPQHF. CDR3 in DNA: TGCGCCAGCAGCCTTGGGACTATTGGAAATCAGCCCCAGCATTTT.

This clonotype was seen just once. The chain joins TRBV20-1 to TRBJ2-7; no reliable D call. Germline V gives CDR1 DFQATT, CDR2 SNEGSKA (reference sequence). Trimming shortened V by 0 bases and J by 1 base, and 13 bases separated the two germline ends. The length of the CDR3 is 15 residues. CDR3 residues: CSARDLNLVSYEQYF. CDR3 coding DNA: TGCAGTGCTAGAGATTTGAATCTAGTATCCTACGAGCAGTACTTC.

The J gene is TRBJ2-7, the V gene TRBV10-3; TRBD2 matches at 7 bases. The CDR3 is 13 amino acids. V lost 4 bases and J lost 2; bases outside the gene matches: 2. Germline V gene data show CDR1 as ENHRY and CDR2 as SYGVKD. As DNA, the CDR3 is TGTGCCATCAGTGGGGGGACTACCTACGAGCAGTACTTC. It yields the protein CAISGGTTYEQYF.

The V gene is TRBV3-1, the J gene TRBJ1-5; the D gene is possibly TRBD1 (5 bases). Germline V CDR1 and CDR2: LGHDT, YNNKEL (reference sequence). V was cut by 5 bases and J by 2 bases, with 13 bases left in between. The CDR3 length is 15 residues. The CDR3 protein is CASSTGPVGNQPQHF. CDR3 nucleotide sequence: TGTGCCAGCAGCACAGGACCTGTTGGCAATCAGCCCCAGCATTTT.

The gene calls are TRBV2 and TRBJ2-7; 9 bases agree with TRBD2. J gave up 7 bases and V 3 bases, and 10 bases lay outside the gene matches. The CDR3 has 15 amino acids. Germline-derived CDR1 and CDR2 are SNHLY and FYNNEI. CDR3 sequence reads: CASSDGRGGSHEQYF. CDR3 DNA sequence: TGTGCCAGCAGTGACGGGCGGGGGGGCTCCCATGAGCAGTACTTC.

The chain employs TRBV15 and TRBJ1-5, with D possibly matching TRBD1 (6 bases). Germline CDR1 reads LNHNV; CDR2 reads YYDKDF (reference sequence). There are 14 residues in the CDR3. Between the trimmed V and J ends, which lost 4 bases and 1 base, there was a span of 8 bases. CDR3 nucleotide sequence: TGTGCCACCAGCAACGGACAGAGCAATCAGCCCCAGCATTTT. Protein sequence: CATSNGQSNQPQHF.